The rows below give T cell receptor beta chains drawn from one sample of a study of cytomegalovirus exposure and HLA in healthy donors. Profiled with immunoSEQ multiplex PCR; TCRdb holds only in-frame clones, not every one. The sample table includes roughly 120,000 clones. Sequencing was carried out using PBMCs. These receptors all stem from a man aged 40-49 years in good health and CMV-seronegative. The CDR3 runs from the conserved cysteine through the conserved F or W. The order of the fields is D gene, V gene, J gene, CDR3 length, CDR3 DNA, CDR3 protein. The D gene is left open where the match is weak.

d_gene: TRBD1
v_gene: TRBV7-9
j_gene: TRBJ1-2
len: 17
CDR3nt: TGTGCCAGCAGCAGGGGAGACAGGGGCTTTGCTAACTATGGCTACACCTTC
CDR3aa: CASSRGDRGFANYGYTF

d_gene: TRBD1
v_gene: TRBV28
j_gene: TRBJ1-2
len: 16
CDR3nt: TGTGCCAGCAGCTCTCTAGACAGGGGGCCCCTCTATGGCTACACCTTC
CDR3aa: CASSSLDRGPLYGYTF

d_gene: TRBD2
v_gene: TRBV5-1
j_gene: TRBJ2-7
len: 16
CDR3nt: TGCGCCAGCAGCCCAAGACTAGCGGGAGGGTTCTACGAGCAGTACTTC
CDR3aa: CASSPRLAGGFYEQYF

d_gene: TRBD2
v_gene: TRBV5-1
j_gene: TRBJ2-1
len: 18
CDR3nt: TGCGCCAGCAGCATCGGGGTCCTCAGGTTAGCGGGTAATAATGAGCAGTTCTTC
CDR3aa: CASSIGVLRLAGNNEQFF

d_gene: .
v_gene: TRBV19
j_gene: TRBJ1-2
len: 12
CDR3nt: TGTGCCAGTATTCAAGGGGACTATGGCTACACCTTC
CDR3aa: CASIQGDYGYTF

d_gene: .
v_gene: TRBV13
j_gene: TRBJ2-1
len: 12
CDR3nt: TGTGCCAGCAGCTCCCCGTCGGATGAGCAGTTCTTC
CDR3aa: CASSSPSDEQFF

d_gene: .
v_gene: TRBV30
j_gene: TRBJ1-2
len: 12
CDR3nt: TGTGCCTGGACCAGGGGTAACTATGGCTACACCTTC
CDR3aa: CAWTRGNYGYTF

d_gene: .
v_gene: TRBV11-1
j_gene: TRBJ2-7
len: 12
CDR3nt: TGTGCCAGCGCCTTGGGGCGATACGAGCAGTACTTC
CDR3aa: CASALGRYEQYF

d_gene: .
v_gene: TRBV5-6
j_gene: TRBJ1-2
len: 14
CDR3nt: TGTGCCAGCAGCTTGGGGAGTGTGAGTTATGGCTACACCTTC
CDR3aa: CASSLGSVSYGYTF

d_gene: .
v_gene: TRBV19
j_gene: TRBJ1-2
len: 14
CDR3nt: TGTGCCAGTAGGCGGGGGCTCTCTAACTATGGCTACACCTTC
CDR3aa: CASRRGLSNYGYTF

d_gene: .
v_gene: TRBV7-8
j_gene: TRBJ1-1
len: 13
CDR3nt: TGTGCCAGCAGCCCCAGGGCTGGCACTGAAGCTTTCTTT
CDR3aa: CASSPRAGTEAFF

d_gene: .
v_gene: TRBV4-2
j_gene: TRBJ2-3
len: 14
CDR3nt: TGTGCCAGCAGCTTCGCACAGGGCGCAGATACGCAGTATTTT
CDR3aa: CASSFAQGADTQYF

d_gene: .
v_gene: TRBV7-8
j_gene: TRBJ2-2
len: 15
CDR3nt: TGTGCCAGCAGCTTAGACACCGCGAACACCGGGGAGCTGTTTTTT
CDR3aa: CASSLDTANTGELFF

d_gene: .
v_gene: TRBV7-9
j_gene: TRBJ1-1
len: 14
CDR3nt: TGTGCCAGCAGCTCGACAGGTAGTTGGACTGAAGCTTTCTTT
CDR3aa: CASSSTGSWTEAFF

d_gene: .
v_gene: TRBV6-6
j_gene: TRBJ2-7
len: 13
CDR3nt: TGTGCCAGCAGTCCAGGGTCTGTCCACGAGCAGTACTTC
CDR3aa: CASSPGSVHEQYF

d_gene: TRBD1
v_gene: TRBV7-9
j_gene: TRBJ2-7
len: 15
CDR3nt: TGTGCCAGCAGCCCAGGACAGGGGGCTGGAGACGAGCAGTACTTC
CDR3aa: CASSPGQGAGDEQYF

d_gene: .
v_gene: TRBV5-1
j_gene: TRBJ2-3
len: 16
CDR3nt: TGCGCCAGCAGCTTGGGTGCTAGGGGCGGCACAGATACGCAGTATTTT
CDR3aa: CASSLGARGGTDTQYF

d_gene: .
v_gene: TRBV6-6
j_gene: TRBJ1-5
len: 16
CDR3nt: TGTGCCAGCAGTTACGGACGGGGGGCCGTAGATCAGCCCCAGCATTTT
CDR3aa: CASSYGRGAVDQPQHF

d_gene: TRBD2
v_gene: TRBV7-3
j_gene: TRBJ2-7
len: 14
CDR3nt: TGTGCCAGCAGCTCCGGCGGGAGACGGGACGAGCAGTACTTC
CDR3aa: CASSSGGRRDEQYF

d_gene: TRBD2
v_gene: TRBV9
j_gene: TRBJ2-5
len: 16
CDR3nt: TGTGCCAGCAGCGTAGGCCAACTAGCGGTACAAGAGACCCAGTACTTC
CDR3aa: CASSVGQLAVQETQYF

d_gene: TRBD2
v_gene: TRBV2
j_gene: TRBJ2-5
len: 15
CDR3nt: TGTGCCAGCAGTTACTTAGCGGGAGGGCGAGAGACCCAGTACTTC
CDR3aa: CASSYLAGGRETQYF

d_gene: TRBD1
v_gene: TRBV5-6
j_gene: TRBJ1-2
len: 14
CDR3nt: TGTGCCAGCAGCTGGACAGGGCTCCCCGAGGGCTACACCTTC
CDR3aa: CASSWTGLPEGYTF

d_gene: .
v_gene: TRBV2
j_gene: TRBJ2-5
len: 13
CDR3nt: TGTGCCAGCAGTGGGGACATCCAAGAGACCCAGTACTTC
CDR3aa: CASSGDIQETQYF

d_gene: TRBD2
v_gene: TRBV6-5
j_gene: TRBJ2-1
len: 15
CDR3nt: TGTGCCAGCAGCCCTAGCGGGCTTTCCTACAATGAGCAGTTCTTC
CDR3aa: CASSPSGLSYNEQFF

d_gene: TRBD2
v_gene: TRBV10-3
j_gene: TRBJ2-5
len: 14
CDR3nt: TGTGCCATCAGTGACACCGGGAGGCAAGAGACCCAGTACTTC
CDR3aa: CAISDTGRQETQYF

d_gene: TRBD2
v_gene: TRBV2
j_gene: TRBJ2-3
len: 15
CDR3nt: TGTGCCAGTAACACGGGACTAGCGGCCACAGATACGCAGTATTTT
CDR3aa: CASNTGLAATDTQYF

d_gene: TRBD2
v_gene: TRBV27
j_gene: TRBJ2-6
len: 20
CDR3nt: TGTGCCAGCGTCCCGATTCGTAGACTAGCGGAAACGCCAGGGGCCAACGTCCTGACTTTC
CDR3aa: CASVPIRRLAETPGANVLTF

d_gene: TRBD2
v_gene: TRBV5-6
j_gene: TRBJ2-3
len: 17
CDR3nt: TGTGCCAGCAGCTTGGAAAGGACTAGCGGGCTCACAGATACGCAGTATTTT
CDR3aa: CASSLERTSGLTDTQYF

d_gene: .
v_gene: TRBV2
j_gene: TRBJ2-5
len: 12
CDR3nt: TGTGCCAGCAGCGAGGACTTGGGGACCCAGTACTTC
CDR3aa: CASSEDLGTQYF

d_gene: TRBD1
v_gene: TRBV5-3
j_gene: TRBJ1-1
len: 16
CDR3nt: TGTGCCAGAAGCTGGGACGGACAGGGTATGAACACTGAAGCTTTCTTT
CDR3aa: CARSWDGQGMNTEAFF

d_gene: .
v_gene: TRBV4-1
j_gene: TRBJ2-2
len: 14
CDR3nt: TGCGCCAGCAGCCTAGGGGGACGCGGGGGGGAGCTGTTTTTT
CDR3aa: CASSLGGRGGELFF

d_gene: TRBD2
v_gene: TRBV19
j_gene: TRBJ2-2
len: 16
CDR3nt: TGTGCCAGTAGTACTAGGACTAGCTTTGACACCGGGGAGCTGTTTTTT
CDR3aa: CASSTRTSFDTGELFF

d_gene: .
v_gene: TRBV15
j_gene: TRBJ2-7
len: 13
CDR3nt: TGTGCCACCAGCAGAGATCACTCCCACGAGCAGTACTTC
CDR3aa: CATSRDHSHEQYF

d_gene: TRBD1
v_gene: TRBV7-6
j_gene: TRBJ1-5
len: 19
CDR3nt: TGTGCCAGCAGCTTAGAGTGGCCCGGGACAGGGGGCTGCAATCAGCCCCAGCATTTT
CDR3aa: CASSLEWPGTGGCNQPQHF

d_gene: .
v_gene: TRBV10-3
j_gene: TRBJ2-3
len: 13
CDR3nt: TGTGCCATCAGTTCTGACTTACAGGGTACGCAGTATTTT
CDR3aa: CAISSDLQGTQYF

d_gene: .
v_gene: TRBV6-1
j_gene: TRBJ2-3
len: 15
CDR3nt: TGTGCCAGCAGGGGGGCGGGAGAGCGCACAGATACGCAGTATTTT
CDR3aa: CASRGAGERTDTQYF

d_gene: .
v_gene: TRBV29-1
j_gene: TRBJ1-2
len: 12
CDR3nt: TGCAGCGTGGAGGCGGATAACTATGGCTACACCTTC
CDR3aa: CSVEADNYGYTF

d_gene: TRBD1
v_gene: TRBV6-5
j_gene: TRBJ2-7
len: 15
CDR3nt: TGTGCCAGCAGAAGGACAGGGGTAGGTCCCTACGAGCAGTACTTC
CDR3aa: CASRRTGVGPYEQYF

d_gene: TRBD2
v_gene: TRBV28
j_gene: TRBJ2-5
len: 16
CDR3nt: TGTGCCAGCAGTCCTACGGGCGGGAGCTACCAAGAGACCCAGTACTTC
CDR3aa: CASSPTGGSYQETQYF